A single sample is the source of the 21 T cell receptor beta chains below, sequenced in a study of T-cell reconstitution after alpha-beta-depleted transplantation in children. The TCRbeta library was prepared with unique molecular identifiers. TCRdb itself ran the PCR reads through MiXCR, one entry per CDR3 protein. This sample has about 640,000 distinct CDR3 sequences, with roughly 17% found just once. The sample in question was PBMCs from the stem cell graft donor, obtained from the stem cell graft. The receptors here all came from a human donor who donated a stem cell graft to a child with acute myeloid leukemia.

A note on this clonotype: One base away lies a much larger clone, so this may be a sequencing read error. The CDR3 does not close with the conserved phenylalanine or tryptophan, likely indicating a read error. This chain connects TRBV5-1 to TRBJ2-1; unclear D gene. The CDR3 totals 13 residues. V was pared by 2 bases and J by 7 bases, with 10 bases between. From germline, CDR1 is SGHRS and CDR2 YFSETQ. The CDR3 is CASSLVAVNEQFV. The CDR3 region has the DNA TGCGCCAGCAGCTTAGTTGCGGTGAATGAGCAGTTCGTC.

Ten or more counts support this clonotype. V and J are TRBV20-1 and TRBJ2-7, with 8 bases aligning to TRBD1. The V segment lost 4 bases and the J segment 3 bases; nucleotides outside the gene matches: 5. Germline CDR1 is DFQATT and CDR2 is SNEGSKA (reference sequence). The CDR3 is 13 amino acids. The CDR3 loop is CSAIRDRIYEQYF. The CDR3 coding sequence is TGCAGTGCTATTAGGGACAGGATCTACGAGCAGTACTTC.

This clonotype was seen more than once but under ten times. V is TRBV27 and J is TRBJ1-5, with 9 bases fitting TRBD1. Germline V gives CDR1 MNHEY, CDR2 SMNVEV (reference sequence). The CDR3 loop spans 16 amino acids. V dropped 8 bases and J dropped 4; count of bases not matched to a gene: 12. As DNA, the CDR3 is TGTGCCAGCCGATCTTGGGGACAGGGACTGAATCAGCCCCAGCATTTT. Amino acid sequence: CASRSWGQGLNQPQHF.

This clonotype was recorded a few times. This chain links TRBV10-3 with TRBJ2-7, with 9 positions matching TRBD1. V was clipped by 4 bases and J by 2 bases; unmatched bases: 3. Germline CDR1 is ENHRY and CDR2 is SYGVKD. The CDR3 contains 14 residues. The CDR3 DNA is TGTGCCATCAGTGGGGGGACAGGGACCTACGAGCAGTACTTC. Its protein product is CAISGGTGTYEQYF.

This clonotype was seen a few times. The V gene is TRBV12-3 or TRBV12-4, the J gene TRBJ1-1; unclear D gene. The CDR3 is 13 residues long. V lost 2 bases and J lost 5, with 9 bases in between. The CDR3 region is CASSLWSRTEAFF. The CDR3 DNA sequence: TGTGCCAGCAGTTTATGGTCCAGGACTGAAGCTTTCTTT.

The chain combines TRBV6-5 with TRBJ2-3, with D possibly being TRBD1 (5 bases). CDR1 and CDR2 from the germline V gene are MNHEY and SVGAGI. The V and J ends lost 2 bases and 1 base respectively, with 19 bases between them. The CDR3 contains 18 residues. The CDR3 loop reads CASSYIGAVGDGTDTQYF. CDR3 DNA sequence: TGTGCCAGCAGTTACATTGGGGCAGTAGGGGATGGCACAGATACGCAGTATTTT.

As concerns this clonotype: This may come from a read error, since a much larger clone is one base off. The chain employs TRBV29-1 and TRBJ1-2, with 8 bases aligning to TRBD1. Germline CDR1 SQVTM, CDR2 ANQGSEA. This CDR3 is built from 12 residues. The CDR3 DNA sequence: TGCAGCGGAGGGACAGGACGGGATGGCTACAACTTC. Its translation: CSGGTGRDGYNF.

The chain joins TRBV5-1 to TRBJ2-3; D tentatively fits TRBD1 or TRBD2 (5 bases each). The V gene lost 6 bases and the J gene lost 5 bases, with 19 bases spanning the gap. CDR1 and CDR2 (germline): SGHRS, YFSETQ. The CDR3 has 15 amino acids. CDR3 bases: TGCGCCAGCACTACAGGTGATGGCGGAGGAGATACGCAGTATTTT. It is translated as CASTTGDGGGDTQYF.

The chain couples TRBV6-5 to TRBJ2-6; the match to TRBD1 covers 9 bases. CDR1 is MNHEY, CDR2 SVGAGI, per germline. The J segment lost 1 base and the V segment lost 4 bases, leaving 5 bases of the junction unmatched. The CDR3 sequence is 17 residues long. In DNA, the CDR3 is TGTGCCAGCAGTTGGACAGGGGTCACTTCTGGGGCCAACGTCCTGACTTTC. It encodes CASSWTGVTSGANVLTF.

This clonotype was detected many times. V usage is TRBV9 and J usage is TRBJ1-1; no reliable D call. With 0 bases removed from V and 4 bases from J, the gap between germline ends came to 10 bases. The CDR3 consists of 14 residues. Germline CDR1 SGDLS, CDR2 YYNGEE. CDR3 amino acids: CASSVDVYPTEAFF. CDR3 DNA: TGTGCCAGCAGCGTAGATGTGTACCCCACTGAAGCTTTCTTT.

This clonotype was counted many times. This chain links TRBV15 with TRBJ2-7, with 8 bases identical to TRBD1. The CDR3 sequence is 14 residues long. V shed 4 bases and J 4 bases; nucleotides not matched to a gene: 6. Germline V gene data show CDR1 as LNHNV and CDR2 as YYDKDF (reference sequence). Here the CDR3 DNA reads TGTGCCACCAGCATGGACAGGGAAGGATACGAGCAGTACTTC. This codes for CATSMDREGYEQYF.

The chain links TRBV29-1 to TRBJ2-2, with D maybe TRBD1 (6 bases). The CDR3 is 15 amino acids. V lost 4 bases and J 4 bases, leaving 16 bases between the germline ends. The germline V gene encodes CDR1 SQVTM and CDR2 ANQGSEA. In DNA form, the CDR3 reads TGCAGCGTTGTAGAACAGGGCGAGGTCACCGGGGAGCTGTTTTTT. Encoded protein: CSVVEQGEVTGELFF.

This clonotype was recorded a few times. V gene TRBV7-2 combines with J gene TRBJ1-4; D ambiguous. Per the germline V gene, CDR1 is SGHTA and CDR2 is FQGNSA. V was trimmed by 2 bases and J by 7 bases, leaving 11 bases between them. The CDR3 runs to 14 residues. The CDR3 nucleotides read TGTGCCAGCAGCTTAACAGTTACTGGTGAAAAACTGTTTTTT. It encodes CASSLTVTGEKLFF. The full variable domain, completed using reference TRBV7-2 and TRBJ1-4, is GAGVSQSPSNKVTEKGKDVELRCDPISGHTALYWYRQSLGQGLEFLIYFQGNSAPDKSGLPSDRFSAERTGGSVSTLTIQRTQQEDSAVYLCASSLTVTGEKLFFGSGTQLSVL.

The CDR3 coding sequence is TGCGCCAGCAGCTTGGCACAGGGTCTAACAGATACGCAGTATTTT. Amino acids: CASSLAQGLTDTQYF. The rearrangement uses TRBV5-1 and TRBJ2-3, with a tentative D call TRBD1 (6 bases). V was shortened by 0 bases and J by 3 bases, with 11 bases between the two germline ends. CDR1 is SGHRS, CDR2 YFSETQ, per germline. This CDR3 spans 15 amino acids. Full variable domain (rest looked up from reference TRBV5-1 and TRBJ2-3): KAGVTQTPRYLIKTRGQQVTLSCSPISGHRSVSWYQQTPGQGLQFLFEYFSETQRNKGNFPGRFSGRQFSNSRSEMNVSTLELGDSALYLCASSLAQGLTDTQYFGPGTRLTVL.

The rearrangement links TRBV6-2 or TRBV6-3 to TRBJ2-7; D perhaps matches TRBD1 (5 bases). The CDR3 is made up of 16 amino acids. Looked up from germline, CDR1 is MNHEY and CDR2 is SVGEGT. The germline V and J ends were trimmed by 6 bases and 0 bases, with 18 bases remaining between them. The CDR3 bases are TGTGCCAGCAGCCCGTCTACACAGGTTTTCTCCTACGAGCAGTACGTC. Residues: CASSPSTQVFSYEQYV.

The sample holds a few counts of this clonotype. The chain recombines TRBV11-3 with TRBJ2-1, with a possible D match to TRBD1 (6 bases). The ends were cut back, 8 bases at V and 5 bases at J, with 10 bases in the middle. The CDR3 runs to 12 residues. Germline V lookup: CDR1 SGHNT, CDR2 YENEEA. The CDR3 protein is CASRTDHNEQFF. The CDR3, as DNA: TGTGCCAGCCGGACAGATCACAATGAGCAGTTCTTC.

This clonotype was observed a handful of times. The rearrangement uses TRBV12-3 or TRBV12-4 and TRBJ1-1, with D possibly matching TRBD1 (6 bases). The V end was cut by 0 bases, the J end by 0 bases, with 8 bases between. The length of the CDR3 is 15 residues. The CDR3, as DNA: TGTGCCAGCAGTTTAGCGGAGGGGGTGAACACTGAAGCTTTCTTT. Its protein is CASSLAEGVNTEAFF.

This clonotype was observed at least ten times. The chain uses TRBV5-1 and TRBJ1-1, with D perhaps TRBD1 (5 bases). V was pared by 2 bases and J by 3 bases, with 11 bases between. The CDR3 spans 14 residues. The germline gives CDR1 SGHRS, CDR2 YFSETQ. The CDR3 sequence: CASSLGGTHTEAFF. The CDR3 DNA is TGCGCCAGCAGCTTAGGTGGGACGCACACTGAAGCTTTCTTT.

As regards this clonotype: Being one base from a much bigger clone, this may be a read error. CDR3 loop: CASSLAWTAEKLLF. In DNA, the CDR3 is TGTGCCAGCAGTTTAGCGTGGACCGCCGAAAAACTGCTTTTT. V usage is TRBV12-3 or TRBV12-4 and J usage is TRBJ1-4; D uncertain. The CDR3 is 14 residues long.

This chain joins TRBV11-2 and TRBJ2-1, with 7 bases aligning to TRBD1. CDR1 and CDR2 from the germline V gene are SGHAT and FQNNGV. CDR3 length: 15 amino acids. Trimming took 4 bases from V and 4 from J; bases not matched to a gene: 7. CDR3 bases: TGTGCCAGCAGCTATCAAGACAGGGAGTACAATGAGCAGTTCTTC. It encodes CASSYQDREYNEQFF.

This rearrangement joins TRBV7-7 to TRBJ2-5, with D tentatively TRBD1 or TRBD2 (6 bases each). The CDR3 loop spans 13 amino acids. Deletions cut 8 bases from V and 1 base from J, with 11 bases between. Per germline, CDR1 SSHAT and CDR2 FNYEAQ (reference sequence). The CDR3 region has the DNA TGTGCCAGCGGTGGGGGGCCCCAAGAGACCCAGTACTTC. Translating it yields CASGGGPQETQYF.